Listed here are 13 T cell receptor beta chains from one sample, sequenced in a study of shared clonotypes between healthy human individuals. Only in-frame clones appear in the TCRdb table, and some are missing; sequencing was by immunoSEQ multiplex PCR. The table lists about 2.3 million clones, 90% to 95% of them singletons. Sequencing was done on a sample of naive CD4+ T cells from PBMCs. Stated subset: CD45RA+ positively selected. The source is a young man in good health. Some clones in this sample may be carry-over from other donors' samples.

This clone was counted only a few times. At the DNA level, this CDR3 is encoded by other sequences in the same sample as well. CDR3 loop: CSARGDTEAFF. Here the CDR3 DNA reads TGCAGTGCTAGGGGGGACACTGAAGCTTTCTTT. V and J are TRBV20-1 and TRBJ1-1; TRBD1 might be the D (5 bases). V was trimmed by 3 bases and J by 3 bases, leaving 5 bases between them. Germline V gene sequence: CDR1 DFQATT, CDR2 SNEGSKA (reference sequence). CDR3 length equals 11 residues.

This clone was recorded only once. V gene TRBV29-1 combines with J gene TRBJ1-4, with D tentatively TRBD1 (5 bases). Trimming shortened V by 7 bases and J by 4 bases, and 13 bases separated the two germline ends. CDR3 length equals 13 residues. CDR1 is SQVTM, CDR2 ANQGSEA, per germline. The CDR3 region has the DNA TGCAGCGCGGGGAGACAGATTAATGAAAAACTGTTTTTT. This encodes CSAGRQINEKLFF.

This clone was counted once. J is TRBJ2-7 and V is TRBV11-2; TRBD1 agrees at 9 bases. Germline CDR1 and CDR2: SGHAT and FQNNGV. V shed 0 bases and J 0 bases; nucleotides not matched to a gene: 0. The length of the CDR3 is 15 residues. CDR3 loop: CASSLETGGSYEQYF. CDR3 in DNA: TGTGCCAGCAGCTTAGAGACAGGGGGCTCCTACGAGCAGTACTTC.

The chain is built from TRBV6-1 and TRBJ2-3; 7 bases agree with TRBD2. From germline, CDR1 is MNHNS and CDR2 SASEGT. J lost 4 bases, V lost 4 bases, and 8 bases had no gene match. The CDR3 is 15 residues long. This CDR3 is CASSGGGGSADTQYF. DNA for the CDR3: TGTGCCAGCAGTGGGGGGGGAGGGAGTGCAGATACGCAGTATTTT.

V is TRBV7-6 and J is TRBJ2-5; the match to TRBD2 covers 8 bases. V shed 5 bases and J 4 bases; nucleotides not matched to a gene: 3. There are 13 residues in the CDR3. Germline V gives CDR1 SGHVS, CDR2 FNYEAQ. CDR3 nucleotide sequence: TGTGCCAGCAGCCCCGGGAGGGGAGAGACCCAGTACTTC. Its translation is CASSPGRGETQYF.

The chain couples TRBV28 to TRBJ2-7; TRBD2 aligns across 13 bases. This CDR3 comprises 17 residues. Germline loops: CDR1 MDHEN, CDR2 SYDVKM. The trim removed 5 bases at V and 5 bases at J, leaving 12 bases unmatched. In nucleotides, the CDR3 is TGTGCCAGCAGTAGGGGGGGACTAGCGGGACAGATCGACGAGCAGTACTTC. It specifies CASSRGGLAGQIDEQYF.

On this clone itself: The sample contains more than one DNA sequence encoding this CDR3. This chain links TRBV11-2 with TRBJ2-1; the match to TRBD2 covers 12 bases. Looked up from germline, CDR1 is SGHAT and CDR2 is FQNNGV. The junction had 2 bases not matched to a gene; V was cut back by 3 bases and J by 2 bases. CDR3 length: 16 amino acids. CDR3 nucleotides: TGTGCCAGCAGCTTCCGACTAGCGGGAGCCTACAATGAGCAGTTCTTC. As protein: CASSFRLAGAYNEQFF.

This rearrangement joins TRBV10-3 to TRBJ2-2; D possibly corresponds to TRBD2 (5 bases). Trimming took off 5 bases at V and 6 bases at J, with 7 bases between the two ends. CDR3 length equals 12 residues. Germline V gene sequence: CDR1 ENHRY, CDR2 SYGVKD. The CDR3 sequence is CAISSGAGELFF. CDR3 DNA: TGTGCCATCAGTTCCGGGGCCGGGGAGCTGTTTTTT.

The chain couples TRBV25-1 to TRBJ1-3; D not certain. V lost 5 bases and J lost 0, with 11 bases in between. The CDR3 has 15 residues. Germline loops: CDR1 MGHDK, CDR2 SYGVNS. CDR3 nucleotide sequence: TGTGCCAGCAGTTCGGTCTCCGGCTCTGGAAACACCATATATTTT. Encoded protein: CASSSVSGSGNTIYF.

This rearrangement joins TRBV6-5 to TRBJ1-5; 9 bases match TRBD1. CDR1 and CDR2 from the germline V gene are MNHEY and SVGAGI. This CDR3 comprises 14 residues. The V segment lost 4 bases and the J segment 7 bases; nucleotides outside the gene matches: 5. This chain's CDR3 is CASSFGQGRQPQHF. The CDR3 region has the DNA TGTGCCAGCAGTTTCGGACAGGGGAGACAGCCCCAGCATTTT.

This rearrangement joins TRBV6-5 to TRBJ2-3; 9 nucleotides align to TRBD2. V shed 8 bases and J 3 bases; nucleotides not matched to a gene: 9. Germline assignment: CDR1 MNHEY and CDR2 SVGAGI. The length of the CDR3 is 15 residues. The CDR3 DNA is TGTGCCAGCGGGGTCGCGGGAGGGGGAACAGATACGCAGTATTTT. Translating it yields CASGVAGGGTDTQYF.

This clone was picked up a small number of times. The chain carries TRBV2 and TRBJ1-1; TRBD1 is a possible D gene (5 bases). Germline V gene data show CDR1 as SNHLY and CDR2 as FYNNEI. V lost 2 bases to trimming and J lost 7 bases, with 11 bases between them. The CDR3 runs to 13 residues. Here the CDR3 reads CASSEMRGNEAFF. In DNA form, the CDR3 reads TGTGCCAGCAGTGAAATGAGGGGTAATGAAGCTTTCTTT.

J is TRBJ2-5 and V is TRBV5-4, with D possibly being TRBD1 or TRBD2 (6 bases each). CDR1 is SGHNT, CDR2 YYREEE, per germline (reference sequence). V was clipped by 1 base and J by 5 bases, with 15 bases between them. CDR3 length: 15 amino acids. The CDR3 region is CASSLKGGVQETQYF. The CDR3 DNA sequence: TGTGCCAGCAGCTTGAAGGGGGGAGTACAGGAGACCCAGTACTTC.